The clone carrying this TCR beta chain was seen only a few times. Its matching antigen is unknown. Sampling of bone marrow took place during active disease in every patient. This sample stems from a study of read filtering for tumor transcriptome and immune sequencing. The wider study: R-ISS stage counts were about eight for I, 15 to 20 for II, roughly seven for III. Study-level results: Even smaller IR-seq throughput identified most shared clonotypes.

Germline V gene sequence: CDR1 SEHNR, CDR2 FQNEAQ (reference sequence). The CDR3 sequence is 15 residues long. The ends were cut back, 5 bases at V and 2 bases at J, with 14 bases in the middle. Molecular barcoded adaptors covering alpha/delta and beta/gamma chains were used on roughly 400 ng RNA. TCRdb used MiXCR to reprocess the reads, holding one entry per CDR3 protein. Here the sample spans over 90,000 distinct CDR3 sequences, roughly a fifth being singletons. The rearrangement links TRBV7-9 to TRBJ2-3; D is undetermined. This TCR was sampled from a donor aged 40 or older with multiple myeloma. Sequenced: a population of CD138-negative cells sorted from bone marrow. CDR3 protein: CASSPYGQTTDTQYF. The CDR3 DNA sequence: TGTGCCAGCAGCCCATATGGCCAAACCACAGATACGCAGTATTTT.